The text below deals with one TCR beta chain. TCRdb's table, derived via immunoSEQ multiplex PCR, lists solely in-frame clones and lacks some. The profile shows tens of thousands of clones, 85% to 90% of them singletons. The data derive from a study of blood T cell repertoires in COVID-19. The overall study: Some COVID-19 samples were acute and others convalescent; all came from the United States, Italy and Spain.

Per the germline V gene, CDR1 is MNHNS and CDR2 is SASEGT. CDR3 length: 14 amino acids. V was shortened by 2 bases and J by 1 base, with 7 bases between the two germline ends. The TCR originated in an elderly man with active or convalescent COVID-19. The specimen was peripheral blood. V usage is TRBV6-1 and J usage is TRBJ2-3, with D unresolved. The CDR3 coding sequence is TGTGCCAGCAGTGAATACCCAGGCACAGATACGCAGTATTTT. The encoded protein is CASSEYPGTDTQYF.